This T cell receptor beta chain was documented in a study of T cell changes during pregnancy in multiple sclerosis (dated by TCRdb to about 2019). Some background on the complete study: The study examined how the T cell repertoire changed over the course of pregnancy in women with multiple sclerosis.

Germline trimming: 5 bases from V, 9 bases from J; junction bases outside gene matches: 24. Measured from the cysteine to the phenylalanine, the CDR3 is 18 residues long. The DNA shown is the 54-base CDR3, in frame from base 1. As encoded in the germline V gene (reference sequence), CDR1 is SEHNR while CDR2 is FQNEAQ. About this clone itself: The antigen it recognizes is unknown. One base away there is no much larger clone; base qualities are not given.

Receptor libraries were prepared by the immunoSEQ multiplex PCR assay. TCRdb's version of the immuneACCESS table is confined to in-frame rearrangements and falls short of the full clone set. An unresolved V gene accounts for under half of the shortfall where checked; the remainder is of unknown origin. The sample yields tens of thousands of clones; roughly 90% were counted once. The ten largest make up around 2% of the sample. The sequenced sample was peripheral blood, obtained in the first trimester of pregnancy. The TCR sequence derives from a female donor in good health, enrolled as a control in a pregnancy study. The chain is made from TRBV7-9 and TRBJ2-7, and 8 junctional nucleotides match TRBD2. For the CDR3, the sequence is CASSETRRGTSGLIRQYF. The DNA sequence follows: TGTGCCAGCAGCGAAACCCGGCGGGGAACTAGCGGCCTTATTCGGCAGTACTTC.